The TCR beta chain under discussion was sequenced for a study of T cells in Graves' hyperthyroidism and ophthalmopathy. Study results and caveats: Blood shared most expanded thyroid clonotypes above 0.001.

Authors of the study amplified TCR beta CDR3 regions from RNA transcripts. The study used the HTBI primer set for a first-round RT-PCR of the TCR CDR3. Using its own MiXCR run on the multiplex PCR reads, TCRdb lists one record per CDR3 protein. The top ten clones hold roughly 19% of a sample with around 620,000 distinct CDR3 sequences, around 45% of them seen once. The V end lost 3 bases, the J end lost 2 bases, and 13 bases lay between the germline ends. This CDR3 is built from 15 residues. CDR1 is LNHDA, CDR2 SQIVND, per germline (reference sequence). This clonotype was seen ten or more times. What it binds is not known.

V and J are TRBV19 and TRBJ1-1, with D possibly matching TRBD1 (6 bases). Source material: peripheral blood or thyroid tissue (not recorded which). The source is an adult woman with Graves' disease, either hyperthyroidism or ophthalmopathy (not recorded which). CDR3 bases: TGTGCCAGTAGTATCAAGGGGACATCAAACACTGAAGCTTTCTTT. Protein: CASSIKGTSNTEAFF.